Listed below are T cell receptor beta chains from one sample, sequenced in a study of blood T cell repertoires in COVID-19. Assay used: immunoSEQ multiplex PCR; TCRdb lists only in-frame clones, some missing. The table records under 300,000 clones, approximately 84% of them present only once. The sequenced sample was PBMCs or T cells enriched from blood (not recorded which). Receptors were obtained from a man aged 45 to 65 who had recovered from COVID-19. The CDR3 runs from the conserved cysteine through the conserved F or W. The order of the fields is V gene, J gene, clone size, D gene, CDR3 DNA, CDR3 protein. D genes are given only for firm matches. Rows may omit the clone size; those that give it use once, few, many or a size class.

TRBV19,TRBJ2-5,NA,NA,TGTGCCAGTAGTATTACAGGCCAAGAGACCCAGTACTTC,CASSITGQETQYF
TRBV12-3/TRBV12-4,TRBJ1-1,NA,NA,TGTGCCAGCAGTAGGACAGTGAACACTGAAGCTTTCTTT,CASSRTVNTEAFF
TRBV7-9,TRBJ2-3,NA,NA,TGTGCCAGCAGCTCGCAGGGAAGGACGCAGTATTTT,CASSSQGRTQYF
TRBV5-1,TRBJ2-1,NA,NA,TGCGCCAGCAGCTTGGTCGGTGCGGGTGGTAACAATGAGCAGTTCTTC,CASSLVGAGGNNEQFF
TRBV19,TRBJ2-5,NA,TRBD2,TGTGCCAGTAGTAGGGCTAGCGGGGGGGAGACCCAGTACTTC,CASSRASGGETQYF
TRBV10-3,TRBJ1-4,NA,TRBD1,TGTGCCATCAGTTCAGACAGGGGGCGCGAATCTAATGAAAAACTGTTTTTT,CAISSDRGRESNEKLFF
TRBV7-5,TRBJ1-2,few,NA,TGTGCCAGAAGTCACACATGGAGCGCTGGCTACACCTTC,CARSHTWSAGYTF
TRBV30,TRBJ2-1,once,TRBD1,TGTGCCTGGAGGAGAGGACAGGCCGGCGATGAGCAGTTCTTC,CAWRRGQAGDEQFF
TRBV28,TRBJ2-5,NA,TRBD2,TGTGCCAGCAGTTTCCAACCCAGACTAGCGGAAGAGACCCAGTACTTC,CASSFQPRLAEETQYF
TRBV11-2,TRBJ1-1,NA,NA,TGTGCCAGCAGCTCCGGGACATTTATGAACACTGAAGCTTTCTTT,CASSSGTFMNTEAFF
TRBV6-5,TRBJ2-2,NA,TRBD1,TGTGCCAGCAGAGTACAGGGGGCGCCCGGGGAGCTGTTTTTT,CASRVQGAPGELFF
TRBV6-1,TRBJ1-6,NA,NA,TGTGCCAGCAGTGAATATTTGACTTCTGTCCTCCACTTT,CASSEYLTSVLHF
TRBV5-8,TRBJ1-1,NA,NA,TGTGCCAGCTATCCCCCGGGGGGGGAGAGCACTGAAGCTTTCTTT,CASYPPGGESTEAFF
TRBV15,TRBJ1-2,NA,NA,TGTGCCACCAGCAGAGATGGCGGCTACACCTTC,CATSRDGGYTF
TRBV19,TRBJ2-3,NA,TRBD2,TGTGCCAGTAGTATCCCGAGAGCGGGACGGGTGGGATATCGTCATACGCAGTATTTT,CASSIPRAGRVGYRHTQYF
TRBV19,TRBJ2-3,NA,NA,TGTGCCAGTAGTTCCGGCTCCGGAAGAGGGACAGATACGCAGTATTTT,CASSSGSGRGTDTQYF
TRBV19,TRBJ2-3,NA,TRBD1,TGTGCCAGGGCTACCAGGTTTGGGACAGGGGGCATTACAGATACGCAGTATTTT,CARATRFGTGGITDTQYF
TRBV13,TRBJ1-1,NA,NA,TGTGCCAGCAGCTTAGGTGGTTGGCTAACGGGAGCTTTCTTT,CASSLGGWLTGAFF
TRBV5-1,TRBJ1-2,NA,TRBD1,TGCGCCAGCAGCTCCTGGACAGGGGATGGTGGCTACACCTTC,CASSSWTGDGGYTF
TRBV9,TRBJ2-2,NA,NA,TGTGCCAGCAGCCCAACCACCTCAGGCACCGGGGAGCTGTTTTTT,CASSPTTSGTGELFF
TRBV7-3,TRBJ1-1,NA,NA,TGTGCCAGCAGCCTCTCAGCGGTTGTCGAAGCTTTCTTT,CASSLSAVVEAFF
TRBV5-8,TRBJ1-3,NA,NA,TGTGCCAGCAGTGACAAATCTGGAAACACCATATATTTT,CASSDKSGNTIYF
TRBV7-9,TRBJ2-2,NA,TRBD1,TGTGCCAACCCGACAGGGGGACCCAATTGGGAAAACACCGGGGAGCTGTTTTTT,CANPTGGPNWENTGELFF
TRBV7-2,TRBJ2-1,NA,TRBD2,TGTGCCAGTACTCTAGCGGCGCACAATGAGCAGTTCTTC,CASTLAAHNEQFF
TRBV25-1,TRBJ2-5,NA,TRBD1,TGTGCCAGCAGATCGACAGGGGGCAAGGTGACCCAGTACTTC,CASRSTGGKVTQYF
TRBV24-1,TRBJ2-3,once,TRBD1,TGTGCCACCAGCACGCCTGGGACAGCTCGGGTTGATACGCAGTATTTT,CATSTPGTARVDTQYF
TRBV5-1,TRBJ1-4,NA,NA,TGCGCCAGCAAACGGGTAGAGGGGGTAGTAAATGAAAAACTGTTTTTT,CASKRVEGVVNEKLFF
TRBV15,TRBJ1-1,NA,NA,TGTGCCACCAGCAGAGCCCAGGGGTACGGCACTGAAGCTTTCTTT,CATSRAQGYGTEAFF
TRBV7-2,TRBJ1-2,few,NA,TGTGCCAGCAGCCTTCAGGGGATCGGCTACACCTTC,CASSLQGIGYTF